This T cell receptor (beta chain) was sequenced in a study of T cell changes during pregnancy in multiple sclerosis. Profiling relied on immunoSEQ multiplex PCR, and the TCRdb table lists in-frame clones only, not all of them. The repertoire has around 62,000 clones, approximately 91% of them found once; the top ten carry 0.76%. The receptor was isolated from a female donor with multiple sclerosis, enrolled in a pregnancy study. The material sequenced was CD4+ T cells from peripheral blood mononuclear cells, taken in the first trimester of pregnancy.

This CDR3 reads CASSYLRGGEYEQYF. Here the CDR3 DNA reads TGTGCCAGCAGCTACCTACGGGGGGGGGAATACGAGCAGTACTTC. This sequence joins TRBV5-6 and TRBJ2-7, with 8 bases fitting TRBD2. V shed 3 bases, J shed 4 bases, and the junction held 9 bases outside the gene matches. Germline V lookup: CDR1 SGHDT, CDR2 YYEEEE. The CDR3 is 15 amino acids.